One sample yielded the 13 T cell receptor beta chains listed below, sequenced in a study of blood T cell repertoires in COVID-19. The protocol was immunoSEQ multiplex PCR, while the TCRdb copy is restricted to in-frame clones and leaves out a portion. The table shows 200,000 to 250,000 clones, with roughly 90% occurring only once. Source material: peripheral blood. The receptor source for this set is a man in his sixties with COVID-19, enrolled during active disease.

This rearrangement joins TRBV5-1 to TRBJ1-5, with 9 bases lining up with TRBD1. Losses at the gene ends were 4 bases for V and 1 base for J; bases not matched to a gene: 15. In germline, CDR1 is SGHRS, CDR2 YFSETQ. The CDR3 has 19 residues. The CDR3 DNA reads TGCGCCAGCAGCCCGACTCCGGTTTGGGGACAGGGCAGCAATCAGCCCCAGCATTTT. Protein product: CASSPTPVWGQGSNQPQHF.

This clone appeared a single time. The sample contains more than one DNA sequence encoding this CDR3. The chain uses TRBV27 and TRBJ2-2; 11 positions match TRBD2. The CDR3 runs 15 residues. Germline assignment: CDR1 MNHEY and CDR2 SMNVEV (reference sequence). Trimming cost V 3 bases and J 5 bases; bases outside gene matches: 2. The CDR3 DNA is TGTGCCAGCAGTTTCGGGACTAGCGGTACCGGGGAGCTGTTTTTT. Encoded protein: CASSFGTSGTGELFF.

This chain links TRBV2 with TRBJ1-6; 7 bases map to TRBD1. Germline CDR1 is SNHLY and CDR2 is FYNNEI. This CDR3 has 12 residues. The junction had 3 bases not matched to a gene; V was cut back by 7 bases and J by 9 bases. The CDR3 loop is CASNQGGSPLHF. The CDR3 DNA reads as TGTGCCAGCAACCAGGGGGGTTCACCCCTCCACTTT.

The chain couples TRBV18 to TRBJ2-7; 7 nucleotides line up with TRBD2. After removal of 2 bases from V and 7 bases from J, the junction contained 5 bases not matched to a gene. Per the germline V gene, CDR1 is KGHSH and CDR2 is LQKENI. The CDR3 runs 13 residues. CDR3 nucleotide sequence: TGTGCCAGCTCACCAGGGTGGGGAGGGGAGCAGTACTTC. Translating it yields CASSPGWGGEQYF.

The chain employs TRBV19 and TRBJ1-5; 7 bases are a match to TRBD1. CDR1 is LNHDA and CDR2 is SQIVND in the germline V gene (reference sequence). This CDR3 contains 13 residues. The J segment lost 6 bases and the V segment lost 5 bases, leaving 4 bases of the junction unmatched. CDR3 nucleotides: TGTGCCAGTAGTCCCGACAGGGCTCAGCCCCAGCATTTT. As protein: CASSPDRAQPQHF.

V is TRBV6-6 and J is TRBJ1-3; a possible D gene is TRBD1 (5 bases). This CDR3 has 14 amino acids. Looked up from germline, CDR1 is MNHNY and CDR2 is SVGAGI (reference sequence). The V and J ends lost 10 bases and 0 bases respectively, with 13 bases between them. CDR3 sequence reads: CAIGGINSGNTIYF. In DNA form, the CDR3 reads TGTGCCATCGGGGGGATTAACTCTGGAAACACCATATATTTT.

The rearrangement links TRBV6-5 to TRBJ2-7; D is perhaps TRBD1 (5 bases). The CDR3 is 14 amino acids. Germline-derived CDR1 and CDR2 are MNHEY and SVGAGI. V was pared by 7 bases and J by 2 bases, with 15 bases between. The CDR3 is CASNQDRTAYEQYF. The CDR3 DNA reads TGTGCCAGCAATCAAGACAGAACCGCCTACGAGCAGTACTTC.

This clone has only one observation. The chain is built from TRBV6-6 and TRBJ2-7, with 10 positions matching TRBD2. The V gene's germline CDR1 is MNHNY and CDR2 SVGAGI (reference sequence). Unmatched junction bases numbered 16, after V lost 5 bases and J lost 3 bases. The CDR3 totals 18 residues. CDR3 bases: TGTGCCAGCAGTCTCTCTAAGCGGGGGGGCCTCTTCGGCTACGAGCAGTACTTC. Translated: CASSLSKRGGLFGYEQYF.

The chain employs TRBV19 and TRBJ2-1, with 7 bases identical to TRBD1. V lost 3 bases and J lost 10; bases outside the gene matches: 12. From germline, CDR1 is LNHDA and CDR2 SQIVND (reference sequence). The length of the CDR3 is 15 residues. Written as DNA, the CDR3 is TGTGCCAGTAGTATCACCCCTGGGACAGTGGGGGAGCAGTTCTTC. Its translation: CASSITPGTVGEQFF.

The gene calls are TRBV19 and TRBJ2-7; 13 positions match TRBD2. J gave up 3 bases and V 5 bases, and 7 bases lay outside the gene matches. The CDR3 sequence is 16 residues long. Germline V gives CDR1 LNHDA, CDR2 SQIVND (reference sequence). CDR3: CASSPLAGGPGYEQYF. DNA of the CDR3: TGTGCCAGTAGTCCACTAGCGGGAGGGCCTGGCTACGAGCAGTACTTC.

This chain links TRBV18 with TRBJ1-5; D remains unclear. The length of the CDR3 is 14 residues. V lost 2 bases and J 6 bases, leaving 11 bases between the germline ends. Germline assignment: CDR1 KGHSH and CDR2 LQKENI. The CDR3 DNA reads as TGTGCCAGCTCACCATCCCGAGGCCGTCAGCCCCAGCATTTT. Its translation: CASSPSRGRQPQHF.

V usage is TRBV18 and J usage is TRBJ2-1, with 7 bases that match TRBD2. Germline V lookup: CDR1 KGHSH, CDR2 LQKENI. V lost 2 bases and J lost 5; bases outside the gene matches: 21. This CDR3 comprises 20 residues. In nucleotides, the CDR3 is TGTGCCAGCTCACCAACCCCGCCGGTGGCCCGGCGGGGGACCAACAATGAGCAGTTCTTC. Amino acids: CASSPTPPVARRGTNNEQFF.

The chain recombines TRBV5-8 with TRBJ2-2; no reliable D call. The V gene's germline CDR1 is SGHTS and CDR2 YDEGEE. V was pared by 2 bases and J by 6 bases, with 11 bases between. The CDR3 is made up of 14 amino acids. The CDR3 spells CASSLEHVPGELFF. The CDR3 DNA reads TGTGCCAGCAGCTTAGAACACGTTCCCGGGGAGCTGTTTTTT.